These T cell receptor beta chains were read from a single sample in a study of T cell responses to AZD1222 COVID-19 vaccine. The repertoire was sequenced with immunoSEQ multiplex PCR; TCRdb's copy has only in-frame clones and lacks some. The sample records around 100,000 clones, 70% to 90% being singletons. This specimen consisted of peripheral blood, obtained 28 days after the second AZD1222 dose. These receptors were collected from an adult who received the AZD1222 COVID-19 vaccine. Both conserved end residues are part of each CDR3. The D gene is left open where the match is weak.

V	D	J	CDR3
TRBV5-5	TRBD1	TRBJ1-1	CASSISRQGANTEAFF
TRBV2	.	TRBJ1-2	CASSEGARGPYGYTF
TRBV3-1/TRBV3-2	.	TRBJ2-5	CASSQLTETQYF
TRBV7-2	.	TRBJ2-7	CASSLDRGTGTYEQYF
TRBV25-1	.	TRBJ2-1	CASSGTLTRISGNEQFF
TRBV30	.	TRBJ1-2	CAWRGQSLYGYTF
TRBV19	.	TRBJ1-2	CASSMTGPTNYGYTF
TRBV28	.	TRBJ1-1	CASSFRDRGRAEAFF
TRBV4-3	.	TRBJ1-1	CASSQEGMNTEAFF
TRBV11-2	.	TRBJ1-2	CASSLERRTSPYGYTF
TRBV5-8	TRBD2	TRBJ2-1	CASSLFWTSGTYNEQFF
TRBV9	TRBD2	TRBJ2-1	CASSSLAGINEQFF
TRBV5-1	.	TRBJ1-6	CASSREGSTLHF
TRBV3-1/TRBV3-2	.	TRBJ2-5	CASSQTFWGGRETQYF
TRBV7-8	.	TRBJ2-7	CASSLVVRETRPREQYF
TRBV28	.	TRBJ1-2	CASSLTDSPPGYTF
TRBV18	.	TRBJ1-6	CASSPGIGAMDSPLHF
TRBV7-5	.	TRBJ2-7	CARTTDRDYEQYF
TRBV30	.	TRBJ2-3	CAWSTGPATRTDTQYF
TRBV27	TRBD2	TRBJ2-3	CASSLSEREHGTDTQYF
TRBV6-5	TRBD1	TRBJ1-1	CASSNPGGAEAFF
TRBV10-2	.	TRBJ1-1	CASSESLGYTEAFF
TRBV2	.	TRBJ1-3	CASSEYTPGRGDSSGNTIYF
TRBV28	TRBD1	TRBJ1-4	CASSLERDRTTTNEKLFF
TRBV28	TRBD1	TRBJ2-1	CASSTGQGTYNEQFF
TRBV13	.	TRBJ2-7	CASSFRRESYEQYF
TRBV28	TRBD1	TRBJ2-7	CASSIQQGYAQYF
TRBV5-1	.	TRBJ1-4	CASSLAGQANEKLFF
TRBV5-1	.	TRBJ2-6	CASSSTRGASGANVLTF
TRBV19	.	TRBJ1-2	CASSIMQYGYTF
TRBV30	.	TRBJ2-7	CAWRGPGKQYF
TRBV27	.	TRBJ1-5	CASSLGPASNQPQHF
TRBV18	TRBD2	TRBJ2-7	CASSPLSRASGRDDEQYF
TRBV2	.	TRBJ2-5	CASSDTRGQETQYF
TRBV27	TRBD1	TRBJ2-1	CASSFDRGHSYNEQFF
TRBV3-1/TRBV3-2	TRBD2	TRBJ2-7	CASSQSGTSGSEQYF
TRBV2	.	TRBJ1-2	CASSEEMWAGNGYTF
TRBV5-1	TRBD2	TRBJ2-1	CASSLPRGTIHNEQFF
TRBV3-1/TRBV3-2	.	TRBJ1-1	CASSQLVNTEAFF
TRBV21-1	.	TRBJ1-2	CASSKVGVPNYGYTF
TRBV27	.	TRBJ1-6	CASSLRNSGSPLHF
TRBV4-3	.	TRBJ2-3	CASSPAPDTQYF
TRBV6-5	TRBD2	TRBJ2-7	CASRAGLTAYEQYF
TRBV18	TRBD1	TRBJ1-2	CASSPGTGRGYTF
TRBV19	.	TRBJ1-5	CASRIQKNQPQHF
TRBV5-1	TRBD1	TRBJ1-1	CASSFEGANPEAFF
TRBV5-1	.	TRBJ1-2	CASSAGHPANYGYTF
TRBV28	.	TRBJ2-7	CASSPRTGPYEQYF